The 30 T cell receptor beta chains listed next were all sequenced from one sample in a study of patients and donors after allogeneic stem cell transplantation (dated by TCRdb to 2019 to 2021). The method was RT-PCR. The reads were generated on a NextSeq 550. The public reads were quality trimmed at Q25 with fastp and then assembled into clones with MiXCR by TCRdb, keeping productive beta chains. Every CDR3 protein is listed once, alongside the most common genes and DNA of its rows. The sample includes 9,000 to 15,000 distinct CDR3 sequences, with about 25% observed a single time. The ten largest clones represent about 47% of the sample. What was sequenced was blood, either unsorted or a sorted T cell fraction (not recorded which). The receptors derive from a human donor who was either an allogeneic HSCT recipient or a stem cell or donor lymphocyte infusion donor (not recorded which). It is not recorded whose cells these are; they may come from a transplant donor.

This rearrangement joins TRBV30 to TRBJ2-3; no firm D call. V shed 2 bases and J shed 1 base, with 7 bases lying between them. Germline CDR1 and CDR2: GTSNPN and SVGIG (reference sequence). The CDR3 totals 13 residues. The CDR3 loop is CAWSLTRTDTQYF. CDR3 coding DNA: TGTGCCTGGAGTCTGACTCGCACAGATACGCAGTATTTT.

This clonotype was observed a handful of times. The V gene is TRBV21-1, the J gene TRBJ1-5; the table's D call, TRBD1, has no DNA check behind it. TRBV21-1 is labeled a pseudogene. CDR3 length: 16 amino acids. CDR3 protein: CASSKRENRADQPQHF. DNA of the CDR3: TGTGCCAGCAGCAAAAGGGAGAACAGGGCGGATCAGCCCCAGCATTTT.

The CDR3 loop is CSARTSGRITYNEQFF. As DNA, the CDR3 is TGCAGTGCCCGGACTAGCGGGAGGATAACCTACAATGAGCAGTTCTTC. The rearrangement joins TRBV20-1 to TRBJ2-1, with 14 bases that match TRBD2. The CDR3 runs 16 residues. Trimming removed 6 bases from V and 2 bases from J; junction bases left unmatched: 6. Germline V gene data show CDR1 as DFQATT and CDR2 as SNEGSKA (reference sequence).

The CDR3 region has the DNA TGCAGTGCCCCGGACCCAAGGGGCACTGAAGCTTTCTTT. The encoded protein is CSAPDPRGTEAFF. The chain recombines TRBV20-1 with TRBJ1-1, with a tentative D call TRBD1 (5 bases). The ends were cut back, 6 bases at V and 4 bases at J, with 15 bases in the middle. This CDR3 is built from 13 residues. CDR1 is DFQATT and CDR2 is SNEGSKA in the germline V gene (reference sequence).

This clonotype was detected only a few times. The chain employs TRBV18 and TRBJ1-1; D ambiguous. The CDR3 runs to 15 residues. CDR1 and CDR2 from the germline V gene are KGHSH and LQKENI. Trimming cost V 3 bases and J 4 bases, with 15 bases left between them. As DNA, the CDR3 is TGTGCCAGCTCACCCGATACAAGGTGGTCCACTGAAGCTTTCTTT. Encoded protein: CASSPDTRWSTEAFF. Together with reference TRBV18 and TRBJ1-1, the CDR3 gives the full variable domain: NAGVMQNPRHLVRRRGQEARLRCSPMKGHSHVYWYRQLPEEGLKFMVYLQKENIIDESGMPKERFSAEFPKEGPSILRIQQVVRGDSAAYFCASSPDTRWSTEAFFGQGTRLTVV.

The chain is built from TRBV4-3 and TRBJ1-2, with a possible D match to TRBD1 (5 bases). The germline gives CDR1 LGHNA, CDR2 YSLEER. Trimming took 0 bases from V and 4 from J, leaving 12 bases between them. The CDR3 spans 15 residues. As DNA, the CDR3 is TGCGCCAGCAGCCAAGAGCGCGGGGGGAGCTATGGCTACACCTTC. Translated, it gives CASSQERGGSYGYTF.

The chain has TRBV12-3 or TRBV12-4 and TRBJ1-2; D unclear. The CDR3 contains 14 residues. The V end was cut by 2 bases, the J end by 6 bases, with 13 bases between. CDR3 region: CASSLPRLPDGYTF. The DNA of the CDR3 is TGTGCCAGCAGTTTACCCCGCCTCCCAGATGGCTACACCTTC.

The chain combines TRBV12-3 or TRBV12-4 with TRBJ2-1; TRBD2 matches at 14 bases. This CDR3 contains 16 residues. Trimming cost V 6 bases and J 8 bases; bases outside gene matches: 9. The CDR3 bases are TGTGCCAGCAGCCCCCCGGGACTAGCGGGAGTTCATGAGCAGTTCTTC. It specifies CASSPPGLAGVHEQFF.

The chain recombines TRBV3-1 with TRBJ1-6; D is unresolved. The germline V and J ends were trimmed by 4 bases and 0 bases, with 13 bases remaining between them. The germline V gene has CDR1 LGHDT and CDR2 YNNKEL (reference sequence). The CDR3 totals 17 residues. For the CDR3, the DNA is TGTGCCAGCAGCCTCGATACAACGCTCTCCTATAATTCACCCCTCCACTTT. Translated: CASSLDTTLSYNSPLHF.

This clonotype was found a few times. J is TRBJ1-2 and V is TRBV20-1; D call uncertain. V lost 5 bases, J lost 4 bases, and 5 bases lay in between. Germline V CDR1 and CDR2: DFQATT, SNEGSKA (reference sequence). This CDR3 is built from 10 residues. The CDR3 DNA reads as TGCAGTGCTCGCTCCTATGGCTACACCTTC. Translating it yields CSARSYGYTF.

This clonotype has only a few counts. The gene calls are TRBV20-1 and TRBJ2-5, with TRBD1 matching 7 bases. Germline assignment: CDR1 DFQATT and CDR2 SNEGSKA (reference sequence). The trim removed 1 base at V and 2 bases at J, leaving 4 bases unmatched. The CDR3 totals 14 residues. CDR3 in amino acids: CSARGRDRQETQYF. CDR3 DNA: TGCAGTGCTAGAGGCCGGGACAGACAAGAGACCCAGTACTTC.

CDR3 nucleotides: TGCAGTGCTAGAGATCGCGGCCGGGAGGTTTGGAATTCACCCCTCCACTTT. The encoded protein is CSARDRGREVWNSPLHF. The chain joins TRBV20-1 to TRBJ1-6; no definite D call. Trimming cost V 0 bases and J 7 bases, with 19 bases left between them. The CDR3 consists of 17 residues. Germline values: CDR1 DFQATT, CDR2 SNEGSKA (reference sequence).

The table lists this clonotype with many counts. CDR3 in DNA: TGTGCCAGCAGTCCCCTCGGGGCCCGGTATGAAGCTTTCTTT. Its protein product is CASSPLGARYEAFF. J is TRBJ1-1 and V is TRBV27; D perhaps matches TRBD1 (5 bases). Germline CDR1 is MNHEY and CDR2 is SMNVEV (reference sequence). The CDR3 has 14 amino acids. V lost 5 bases and J 7 bases, leaving 17 bases between the germline ends.

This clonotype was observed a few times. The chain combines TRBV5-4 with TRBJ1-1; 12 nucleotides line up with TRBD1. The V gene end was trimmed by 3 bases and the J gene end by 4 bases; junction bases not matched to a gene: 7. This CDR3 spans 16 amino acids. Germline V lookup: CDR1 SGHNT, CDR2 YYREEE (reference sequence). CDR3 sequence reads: CASSYPGTGGRTEAFF. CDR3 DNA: TGTGCCAGCAGCTATCCCGGGACAGGGGGCCGCACTGAAGCTTTCTTT.

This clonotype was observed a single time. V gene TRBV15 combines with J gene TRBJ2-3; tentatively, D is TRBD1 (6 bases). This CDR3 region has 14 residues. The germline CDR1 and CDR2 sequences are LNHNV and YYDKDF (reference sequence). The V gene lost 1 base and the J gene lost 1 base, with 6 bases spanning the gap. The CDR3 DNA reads TGTGCCACCAGCAGAGGGACAGGCACAGATACGCAGTATTTT. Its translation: CATSRGTGTDTQYF.

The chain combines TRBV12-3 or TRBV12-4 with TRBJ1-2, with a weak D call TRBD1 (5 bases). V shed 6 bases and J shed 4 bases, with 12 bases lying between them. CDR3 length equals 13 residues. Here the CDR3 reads CASSPGTVYGYTF. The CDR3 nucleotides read TGTGCCAGCAGCCCTGGGACGGTCTATGGCTACACCTTC.

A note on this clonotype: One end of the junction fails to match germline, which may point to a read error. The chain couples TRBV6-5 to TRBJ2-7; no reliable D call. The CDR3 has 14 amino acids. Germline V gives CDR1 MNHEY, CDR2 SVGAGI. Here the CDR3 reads CASSYIRNPYEQHF. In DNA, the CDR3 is TGTGCCAGCAGTTACATACGGAACCCCTACGAGCAGCACTTC.

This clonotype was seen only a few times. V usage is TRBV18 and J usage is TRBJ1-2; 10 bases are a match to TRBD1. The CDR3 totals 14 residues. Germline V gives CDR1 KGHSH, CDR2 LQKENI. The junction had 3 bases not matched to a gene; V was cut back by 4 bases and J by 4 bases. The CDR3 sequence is CASSLRTGGYGYTF. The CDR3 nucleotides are TGTGCCAGCTCACTGCGGACAGGGGGCTATGGCTACACCTTC.

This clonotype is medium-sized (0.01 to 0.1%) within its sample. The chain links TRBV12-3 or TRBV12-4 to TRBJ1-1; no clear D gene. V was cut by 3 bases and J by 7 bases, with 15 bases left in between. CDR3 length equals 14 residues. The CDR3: CASSLSAASFEAFF. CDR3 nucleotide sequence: TGTGCCAGCAGTTTGTCTGCAGCAAGCTTTGAAGCTTTCTTT.

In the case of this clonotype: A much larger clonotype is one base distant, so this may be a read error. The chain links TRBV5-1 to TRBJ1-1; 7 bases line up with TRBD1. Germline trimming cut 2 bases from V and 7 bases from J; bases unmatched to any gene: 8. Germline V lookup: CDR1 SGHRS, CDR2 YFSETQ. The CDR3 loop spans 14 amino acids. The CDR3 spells CASSFTGTDGEAFF. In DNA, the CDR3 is TGCGCCAGCAGCTTTACCGGGACAGATGGTGAAGCTTTCTTT.

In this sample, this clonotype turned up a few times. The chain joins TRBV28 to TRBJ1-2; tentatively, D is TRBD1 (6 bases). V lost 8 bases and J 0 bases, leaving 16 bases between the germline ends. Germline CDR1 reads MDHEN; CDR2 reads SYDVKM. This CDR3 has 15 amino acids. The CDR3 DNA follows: TGTGCCAGCGGCCGCAGGGGTCGGACTAACTATGGCTACACCTTC. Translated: CASGRRGRTNYGYTF.

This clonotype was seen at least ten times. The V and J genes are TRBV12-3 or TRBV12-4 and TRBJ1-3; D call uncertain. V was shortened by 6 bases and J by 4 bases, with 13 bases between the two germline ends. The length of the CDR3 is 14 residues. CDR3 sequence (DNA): TGTGCCAGCAGCCTCGGGCGATCCGGAAACACCATATATTTT. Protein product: CASSLGRSGNTIYF.

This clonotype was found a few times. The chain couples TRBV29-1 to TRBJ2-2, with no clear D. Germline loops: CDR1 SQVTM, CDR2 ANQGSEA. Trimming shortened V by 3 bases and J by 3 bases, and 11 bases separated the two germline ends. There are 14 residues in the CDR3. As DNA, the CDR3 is TGCAGCGTTGAGGAAGGTGTTGACACCGGGGAGCTGTTTTTT. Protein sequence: CSVEEGVDTGELFF.

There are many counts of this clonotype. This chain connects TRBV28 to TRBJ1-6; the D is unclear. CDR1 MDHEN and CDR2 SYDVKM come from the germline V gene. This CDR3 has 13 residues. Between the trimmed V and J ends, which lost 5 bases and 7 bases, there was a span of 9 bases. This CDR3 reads CASSPDPNSPLHF. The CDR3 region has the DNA TGTGCCAGCAGTCCGGATCCAAATTCACCCCTCCACTTT.

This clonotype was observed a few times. CDR3 in DNA: TGTGCCAGCAGCGTAGACGGAGCCGGAGAGACCCAGTACTTC. Its protein is CASSVDGAGETQYF. The chain is built from TRBV9 and TRBJ2-5; unclear D gene. V was trimmed by 0 bases and J by 4 bases, leaving 10 bases between them. The germline V gene has CDR1 SGDLS and CDR2 YYNGEE. The CDR3 is 14 amino acids.

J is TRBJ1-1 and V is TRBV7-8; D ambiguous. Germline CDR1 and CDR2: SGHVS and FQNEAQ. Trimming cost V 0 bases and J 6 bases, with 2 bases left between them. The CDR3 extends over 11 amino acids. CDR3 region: CASSLAAEAFF. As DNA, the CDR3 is TGTGCCAGCAGCTTAGCAGCTGAAGCTTTCTTT.

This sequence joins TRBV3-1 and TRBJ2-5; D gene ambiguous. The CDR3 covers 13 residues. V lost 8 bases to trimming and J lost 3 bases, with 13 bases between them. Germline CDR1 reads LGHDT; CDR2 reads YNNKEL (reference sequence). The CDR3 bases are TGTGCCAGCGGCCGAGGACGGGAAGAGACCCAGTACTTC. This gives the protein CASGRGREETQYF.

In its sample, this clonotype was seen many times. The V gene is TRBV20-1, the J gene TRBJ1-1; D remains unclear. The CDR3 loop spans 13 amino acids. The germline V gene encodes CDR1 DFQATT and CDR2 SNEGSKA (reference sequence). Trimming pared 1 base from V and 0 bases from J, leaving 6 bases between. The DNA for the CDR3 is TGCAGTGCTAGAGCAGACATGAACACTGAAGCTTTCTTT. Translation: CSARADMNTEAFF.

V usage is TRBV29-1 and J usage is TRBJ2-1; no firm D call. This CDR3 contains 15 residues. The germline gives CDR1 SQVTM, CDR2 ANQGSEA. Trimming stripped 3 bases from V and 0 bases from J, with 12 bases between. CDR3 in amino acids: CSVEVSGISYNEQFF. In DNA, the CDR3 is TGCAGCGTTGAGGTGTCAGGTATCTCCTACAATGAGCAGTTCTTC.

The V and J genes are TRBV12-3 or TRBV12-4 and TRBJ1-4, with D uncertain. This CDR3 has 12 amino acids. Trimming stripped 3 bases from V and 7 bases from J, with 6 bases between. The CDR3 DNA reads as TGTGCCAGCAGTTTGAGGGTTGAAAAACTGTTTTTT. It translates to CASSLRVEKLFF.